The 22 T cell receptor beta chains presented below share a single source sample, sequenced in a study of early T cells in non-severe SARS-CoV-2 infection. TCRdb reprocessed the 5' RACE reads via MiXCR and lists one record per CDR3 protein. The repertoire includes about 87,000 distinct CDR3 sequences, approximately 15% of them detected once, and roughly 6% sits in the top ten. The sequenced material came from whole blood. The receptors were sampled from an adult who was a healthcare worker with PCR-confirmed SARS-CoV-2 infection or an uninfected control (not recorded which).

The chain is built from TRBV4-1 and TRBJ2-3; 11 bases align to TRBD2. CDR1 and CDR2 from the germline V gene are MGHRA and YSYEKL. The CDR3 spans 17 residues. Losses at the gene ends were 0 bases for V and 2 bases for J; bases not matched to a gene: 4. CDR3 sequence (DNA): TGCGCCAGCAGCCAAGACTATAGCGGGGGGGTCACAGATACGCAGTATTTT. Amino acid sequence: CASSQDYSGGVTDTQYF.

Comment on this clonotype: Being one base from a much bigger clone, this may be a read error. This CDR3 reads CASSLAAGTGNTIYF. CDR3 nucleotide sequence: TGTGCCAGCAGCTTGGCGGCAGGGACTGGAAACACCATATATTTT. This sequence joins TRBV5-8 and TRBJ1-3; a possible D gene is TRBD1 (5 bases). There are 15 residues in the CDR3. V was shortened by 0 bases and J by 2 bases, with 9 bases between the two germline ends. Germline V gene sequence: CDR1 SGHTS, CDR2 YDEGEE.

The CDR3: CASIPARASGATDTQYF. CDR3 nucleotide sequence: TGTGCCAGCATCCCAGCCCGGGCTAGCGGGGCCACAGATACGCAGTATTTT. The gene calls are TRBV7-8 and TRBJ2-3, with 9 bases that match TRBD2. This CDR3 contains 17 residues. Losses at the gene ends were 7 bases for V and 2 bases for J; bases not matched to a gene: 13. Germline V gene data show CDR1 as SGHVS and CDR2 as FQNEAQ.

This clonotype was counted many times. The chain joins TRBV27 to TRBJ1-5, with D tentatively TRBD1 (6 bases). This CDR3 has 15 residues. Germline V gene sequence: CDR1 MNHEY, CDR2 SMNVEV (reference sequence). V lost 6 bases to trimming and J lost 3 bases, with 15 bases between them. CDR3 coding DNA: TGTGCCAGCAGCATCGCAGGGGAATTCAATCAGCCCCAGCATTTT. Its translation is CASSIAGEFNQPQHF.

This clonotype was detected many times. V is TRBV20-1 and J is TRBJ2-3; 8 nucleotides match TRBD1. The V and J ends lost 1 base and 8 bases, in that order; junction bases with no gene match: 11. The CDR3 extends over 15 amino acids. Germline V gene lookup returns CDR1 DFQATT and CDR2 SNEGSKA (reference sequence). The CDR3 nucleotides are TGCAGTGCTAGAGTCTCGGACAGGGAGATCGGTACGCAGTATTTT. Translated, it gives CSARVSDREIGTQYF.

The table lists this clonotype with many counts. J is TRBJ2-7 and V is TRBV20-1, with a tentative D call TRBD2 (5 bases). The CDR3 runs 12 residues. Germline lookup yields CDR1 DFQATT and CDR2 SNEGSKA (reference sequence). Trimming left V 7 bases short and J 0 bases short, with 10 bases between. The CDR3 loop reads CSVPGSSYEQYF. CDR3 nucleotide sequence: TGCAGTGTCCCGGGGTCCTCCTACGAGCAGTACTTC.

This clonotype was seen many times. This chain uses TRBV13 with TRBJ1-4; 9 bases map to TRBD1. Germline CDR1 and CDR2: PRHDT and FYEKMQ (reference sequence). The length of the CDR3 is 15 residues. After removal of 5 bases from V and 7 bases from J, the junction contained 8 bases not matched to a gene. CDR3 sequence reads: CASSPPGQGGEKLFF. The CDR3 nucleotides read TGTGCCAGCAGCCCGCCGGGACAGGGAGGTGAAAAACTGTTTTTT.

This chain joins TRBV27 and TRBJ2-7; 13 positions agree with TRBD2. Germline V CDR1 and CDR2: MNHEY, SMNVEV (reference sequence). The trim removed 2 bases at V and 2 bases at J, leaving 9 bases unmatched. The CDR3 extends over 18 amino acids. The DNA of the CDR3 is TGTGCCAGCAGTTTAGCGACTAGCGGGGGGACGCTCCCCTACGAGCAGTACTTC. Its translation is CASSLATSGGTLPYEQYF.

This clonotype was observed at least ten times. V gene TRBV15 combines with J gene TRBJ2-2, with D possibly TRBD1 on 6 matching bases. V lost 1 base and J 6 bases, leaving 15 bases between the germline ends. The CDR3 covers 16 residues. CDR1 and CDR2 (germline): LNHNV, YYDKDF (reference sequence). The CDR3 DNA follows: TGTGCCACCAGCAGAGGGGGACAAGGACTGGCCGGGGAGCTGTTTTTT. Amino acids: CATSRGGQGLAGELFF.

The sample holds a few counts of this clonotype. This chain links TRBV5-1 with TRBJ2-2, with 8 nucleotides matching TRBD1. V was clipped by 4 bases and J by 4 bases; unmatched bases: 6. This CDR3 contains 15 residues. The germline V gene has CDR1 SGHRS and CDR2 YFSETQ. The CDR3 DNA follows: TGCGCCAGCAGCCCAGAGACAGGGGCCACCGGGGAGCTGTTTTTT. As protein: CASSPETGATGELFF. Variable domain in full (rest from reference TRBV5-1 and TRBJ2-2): KAGVTQTPRYLIKTRGQQVTLSCSPISGHRSVSWYQQTPGQGLQFLFEYFSETQRNKGNFPGRFSGRQFSNSRSEMNVSTLELGDSALYLCASSPETGATGELFFGEGSRLTVL.

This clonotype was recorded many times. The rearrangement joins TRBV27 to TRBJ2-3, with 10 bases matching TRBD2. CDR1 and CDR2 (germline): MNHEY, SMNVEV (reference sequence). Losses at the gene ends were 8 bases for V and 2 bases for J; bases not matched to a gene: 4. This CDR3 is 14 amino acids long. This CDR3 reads CASLGLADTDTQYF. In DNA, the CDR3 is TGTGCCAGCCTTGGACTAGCGGACACAGATACGCAGTATTTT.

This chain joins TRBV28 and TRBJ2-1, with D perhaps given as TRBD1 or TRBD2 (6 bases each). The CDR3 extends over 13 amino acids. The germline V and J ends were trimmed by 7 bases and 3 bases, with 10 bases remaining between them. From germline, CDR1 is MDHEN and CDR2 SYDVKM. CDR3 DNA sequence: TGTGCCAGCAAACAGGGAGGCTACAATGAGCAGTTCTTC. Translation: CASKQGGYNEQFF.

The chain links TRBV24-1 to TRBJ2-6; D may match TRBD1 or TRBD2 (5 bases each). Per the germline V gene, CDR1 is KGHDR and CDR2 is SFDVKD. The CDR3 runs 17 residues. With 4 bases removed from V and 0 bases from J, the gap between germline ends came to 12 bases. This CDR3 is CATSDPGRFSGANVLTF. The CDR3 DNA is TGTGCCACCAGTGACCCGGGACGGTTCTCTGGGGCCAACGTCCTGACTTTC.

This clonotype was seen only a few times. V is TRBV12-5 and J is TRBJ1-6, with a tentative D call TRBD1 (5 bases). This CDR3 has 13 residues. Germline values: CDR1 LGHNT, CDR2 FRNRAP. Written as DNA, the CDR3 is TGTATCAGGGACCAGTCCTATAATTCACCCCTCCACTTT. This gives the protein CIRDQSYNSPLHF.

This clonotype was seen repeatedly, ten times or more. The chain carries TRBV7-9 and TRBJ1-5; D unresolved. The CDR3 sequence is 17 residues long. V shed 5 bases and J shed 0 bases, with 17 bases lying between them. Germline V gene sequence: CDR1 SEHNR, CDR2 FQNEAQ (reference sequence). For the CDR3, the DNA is TGTGCCAGCAGCAACGGACGGACCCCGTATAGCAATCAGCCCCAGCATTTT. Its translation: CASSNGRTPYSNQPQHF.

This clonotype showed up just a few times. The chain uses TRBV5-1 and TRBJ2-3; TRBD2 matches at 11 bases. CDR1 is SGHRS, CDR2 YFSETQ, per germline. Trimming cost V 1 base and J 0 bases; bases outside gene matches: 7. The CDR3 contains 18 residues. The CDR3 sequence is CASSLSLAGAASTDTQYF. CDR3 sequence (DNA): TGCGCCAGCAGCTTGTCACTAGCGGGGGCCGCTAGCACAGATACGCAGTATTTT.

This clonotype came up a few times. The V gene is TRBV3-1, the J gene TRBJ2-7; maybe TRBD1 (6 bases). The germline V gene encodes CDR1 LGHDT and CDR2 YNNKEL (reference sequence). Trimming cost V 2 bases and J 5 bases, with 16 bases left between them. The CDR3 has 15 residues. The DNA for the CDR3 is TGTGCCAGCAGCCAATTATCTCGTCAGGGGAACGAGCAGTACTTC. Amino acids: CASSQLSRQGNEQYF.

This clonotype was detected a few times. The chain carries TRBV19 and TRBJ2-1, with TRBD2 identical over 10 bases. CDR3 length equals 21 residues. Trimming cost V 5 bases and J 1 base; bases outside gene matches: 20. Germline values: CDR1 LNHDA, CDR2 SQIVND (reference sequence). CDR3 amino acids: CASSQRSPGLALEGSYNEQFF. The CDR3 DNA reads TGTGCCAGTAGTCAGCGATCACCGGGACTAGCGTTAGAAGGTTCCTACAATGAGCAGTTCTTC. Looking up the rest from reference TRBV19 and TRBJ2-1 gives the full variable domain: DGGITQSPKYLFRKEGQNVTLSCEQNLNHDAMYWYRQDPGQGLRLIYYSQIVNDFQKGDIAEGYSVSREKKESFPLTVTSAQKNPTAFYLCASSQRSPGLALEGSYNEQFFGPGTRLTVL.

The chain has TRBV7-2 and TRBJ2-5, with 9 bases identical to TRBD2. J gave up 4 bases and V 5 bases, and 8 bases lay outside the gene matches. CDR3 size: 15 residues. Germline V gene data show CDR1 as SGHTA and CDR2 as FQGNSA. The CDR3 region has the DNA TGTGCCAGCAGCCCTCGGGCTAGCGGGGCAGAGACCCAGTACTTC. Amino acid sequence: CASSPRASGAETQYF.

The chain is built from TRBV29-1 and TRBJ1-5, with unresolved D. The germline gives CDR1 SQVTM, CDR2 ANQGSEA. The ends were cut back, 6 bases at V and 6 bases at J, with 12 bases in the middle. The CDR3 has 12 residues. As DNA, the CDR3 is TGCAGCGTGAAAGATGGGGTTCAGCCCCAGCATTTT. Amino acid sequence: CSVKDGVQPQHF.

The CDR3: CSARSPGGGGYTF. Here the CDR3 DNA reads TGCAGTGCTAGATCACCAGGGGGAGGTGGCTACACCTTC. The chain carries TRBV20-1 and TRBJ1-2; TRBD1 aligns across 7 bases. Germline V gives CDR1 DFQATT, CDR2 SNEGSKA (reference sequence). V lost 2 bases, J lost 7 bases, and 7 bases stayed unmatched. The CDR3 consists of 13 residues.

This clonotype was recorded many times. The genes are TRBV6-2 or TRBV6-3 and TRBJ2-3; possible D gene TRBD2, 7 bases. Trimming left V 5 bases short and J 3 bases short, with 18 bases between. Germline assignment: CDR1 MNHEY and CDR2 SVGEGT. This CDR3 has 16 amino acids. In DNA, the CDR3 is TGTGCCAGCAGTCTAGCCGGCGGGGGCGGTACAGATACGCAGTATTTT. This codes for CASSLAGGGGTDTQYF.